The T cell receptor (beta chain) under discussion was sequenced for a study of regulatory T cells in long-lasting Graves disease. General observations from the study: Accuracy was possibly reduced by small sample size. The persistent group shared 3,000 or so public clonotypes, more than the 966 shared by new patients.

Worth noting for this clonotype: Its specificity is not known.

The time point was: newly diagnosed GD, antithyroid drugs for less than 3 months. With RNA extracted from PBMCs as input, the TCR library was made. EDTA tubes held 8 to 10 milliliters of peripheral blood from each patient. Arm-PCR of CDR3 regions with iRepertoire HTBI primers generated TCR beta libraries. MiXCR, applied by TCRdb to the multiplex PCR reads, yields one record per CDR3 protein. The sample includes 500,000 or so distinct CDR3 sequences, around 15% of them seen just once. Per the germline V gene, CDR1 is SGHDN and CDR2 is FVKESK. V was pared by 0 bases and J by 9 bases, with 15 bases between. This CDR3 comprises 14 residues. The same sample was also studied in work on T cells in Graves' hyperthyroidism and ophthalmopathy. As that report states: Ophthalmopathy and stable hyperthyroidism were told apart by a 13 V-J model.

The receptor was derived from a woman aged 45-60 years with Graves disease. The chain is built from TRBV14 and TRBJ2-7; D is possibly TRBD2 (5 bases). The specimen comprised peripheral blood mononuclear cells (PBMCs), sampled at new diagnosis, from a patient treated with antithyroid drugs. The CDR3 protein is CASSQDYEGAVQYF. The CDR3 DNA reads as TGTGCCAGCAGCCAAGATTATGAGGGTGCAGTGCAGTACTTC. The full variable domain, its missing parts supplied by reference TRBV14 and TRBJ2-7, is EAGVTQFPSHSVIEKGQTVTLRCDPISGHDNLYWYRRVMGKEIKFLLHFVKESKQDESGMPNNRFLAERTGGTYSTLKVQPAELEDSGVYFCASSQDYEGAVQYFGPGTRLTVT.